This note documents a single T cell receptor (beta chain) sequence. What it binds is unknown. In germline, CDR1 is DFQATT, CDR2 SNEGSKA (reference sequence). The CDR3 is 12 amino acids. V gave up 3 bases and J gave up 3 bases; unmatched junction bases: 2. This specimen comes from a study of response to subunit inactivated influenza vaccine. TCRdb passed the RT-PCR reads through MiXCR, listing each CDR3 protein once. Counted here are hundreds of thousands of distinct CDR3 sequences, 14% occurring once; the ten biggest clones make up about 7.6%. General study results and limits: Seasonal influenza vaccination, on each occasion, was suggested by the authors to recruit few new T cells.

The TCR sequence derives from a man aged 50 to 60 who received an inactivated influenza vaccine. The chain employs TRBV20-1 and TRBJ2-7, with 7 bases matching TRBD1. This specimen was PBMCs from blood, taken roughly 15 days before vaccination. This CDR3 reads CSASDRVYEQYF. The CDR3 region has the DNA TGCAGTGCTAGCGACAGGGTCTACGAGCAGTACTTC.